This TCR beta chain originates from a study of control samples from healthy donors and cancer patients. Libraries were prepared by immunoSEQ multiplex PCR; TCRdb keeps only in-frame clonotypes and omits some of them. This sample's table reports roughly 200,000 clones. Points on this clone: Different DNA sequences within this sample yield the same CDR3.

Sequencing was carried out using blood. The TCR was taken from a woman aged 25 to 39 in good health.

The DNA of the CDR3 is TGTGCCAGCAGCTTGTCGGCAACTAATGAAAAACTGTTTTTT. Translated, it gives CASSLSATNEKLFF. The chain employs TRBV5-4 and TRBJ1-4; D is undetermined. Looked up from germline, CDR1 is SGHNT and CDR2 is YYREEE (reference sequence). The V and J ends lost 1 base and 0 bases respectively, with 4 bases between them. The CDR3 extends over 14 amino acids.